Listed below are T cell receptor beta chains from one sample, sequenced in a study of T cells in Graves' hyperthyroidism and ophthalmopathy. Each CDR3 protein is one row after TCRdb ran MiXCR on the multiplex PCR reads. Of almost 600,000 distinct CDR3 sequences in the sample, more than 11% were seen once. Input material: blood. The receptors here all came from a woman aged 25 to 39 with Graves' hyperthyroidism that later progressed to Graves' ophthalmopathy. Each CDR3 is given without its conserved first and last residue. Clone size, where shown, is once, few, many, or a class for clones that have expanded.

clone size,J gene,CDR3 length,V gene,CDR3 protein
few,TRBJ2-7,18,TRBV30,AWSVPFPGGLAGTPYEQY
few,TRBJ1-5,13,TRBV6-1,ASSAPPVGNQPQH
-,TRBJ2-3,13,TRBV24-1,ATSDYRPGTDTQY
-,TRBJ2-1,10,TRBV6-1,AALVSHLGQF
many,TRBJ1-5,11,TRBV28,ASSSKSNQPQH
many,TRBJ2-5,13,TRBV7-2,ASSLVAGNQETQY
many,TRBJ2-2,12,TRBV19,ASTQDREAGELF
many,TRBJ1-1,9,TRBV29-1,SVVQDPEAF
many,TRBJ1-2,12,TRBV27,ASSLKDRGYGYT
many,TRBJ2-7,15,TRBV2,ASSRGTSGTSGYEQY
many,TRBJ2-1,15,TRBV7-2,ASSRDRADAGYNEQF
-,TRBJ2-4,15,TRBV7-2,ASSLILRVLAKNIQY
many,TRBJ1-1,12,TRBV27,ASGGTEPNTEAF
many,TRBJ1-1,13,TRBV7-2,ASSLLLRPYAEAF